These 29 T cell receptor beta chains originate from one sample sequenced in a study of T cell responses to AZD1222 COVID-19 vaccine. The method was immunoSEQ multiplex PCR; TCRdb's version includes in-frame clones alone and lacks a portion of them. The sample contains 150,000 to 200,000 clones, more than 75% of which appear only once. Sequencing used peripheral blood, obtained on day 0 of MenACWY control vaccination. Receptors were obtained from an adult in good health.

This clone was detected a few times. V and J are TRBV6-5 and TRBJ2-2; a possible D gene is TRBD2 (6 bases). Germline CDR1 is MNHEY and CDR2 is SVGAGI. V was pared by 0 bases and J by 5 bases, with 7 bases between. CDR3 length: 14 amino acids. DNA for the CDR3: TGTGCCAGCAGTTACTCCCGGGGGACCGGGGAGCTGTTTTTT. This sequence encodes CASSYSRGTGELFF.

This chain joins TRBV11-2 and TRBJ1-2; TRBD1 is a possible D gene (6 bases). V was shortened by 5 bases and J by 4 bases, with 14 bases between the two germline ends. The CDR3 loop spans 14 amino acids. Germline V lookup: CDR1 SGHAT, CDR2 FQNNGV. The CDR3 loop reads CASSTWTESYGYTF. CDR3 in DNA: TGTGCCAGCAGCACCTGGACAGAATCCTATGGCTACACCTTC.

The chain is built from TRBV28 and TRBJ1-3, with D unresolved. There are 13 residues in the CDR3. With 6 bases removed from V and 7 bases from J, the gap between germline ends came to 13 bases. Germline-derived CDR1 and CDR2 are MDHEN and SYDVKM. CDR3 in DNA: TGTGCCAGCAGCTCGGTAAACCCGAACACCATATATTTT. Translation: CASSSVNPNTIYF.

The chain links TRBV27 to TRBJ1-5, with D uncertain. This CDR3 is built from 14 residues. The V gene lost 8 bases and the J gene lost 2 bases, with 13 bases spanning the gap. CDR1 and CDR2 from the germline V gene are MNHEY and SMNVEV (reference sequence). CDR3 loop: CASGRAPGNQPQHF. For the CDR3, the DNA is TGTGCCAGCGGCCGTGCCCCGGGCAATCAGCCCCAGCATTTT.

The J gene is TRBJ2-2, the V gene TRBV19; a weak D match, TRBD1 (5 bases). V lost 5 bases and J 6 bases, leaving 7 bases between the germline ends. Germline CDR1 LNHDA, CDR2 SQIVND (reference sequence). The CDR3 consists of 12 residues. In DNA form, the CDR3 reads TGTGCCAGTAGTGAAGGGGCCGGGGAGCTGTTTTTT. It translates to CASSEGAGELFF. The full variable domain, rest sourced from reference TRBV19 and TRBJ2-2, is DGGITQSPKYLFRKEGQNVTLSCEQNLNHDAMYWYRQDPGQGLRLIYYSQIVNDFQKGDIAEGYSVSREKKESFPLTVTSAQKNPTAFYLCASSEGAGELFFGEGSRLTVL.

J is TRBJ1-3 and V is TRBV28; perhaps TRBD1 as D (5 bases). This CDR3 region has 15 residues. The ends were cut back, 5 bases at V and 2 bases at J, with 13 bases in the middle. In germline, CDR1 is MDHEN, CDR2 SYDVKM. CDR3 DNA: TGTGCCAGCAGTGCTGGGGGGTTCGCTGGAAACACCATATATTTT. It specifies CASSAGGFAGNTIYF.

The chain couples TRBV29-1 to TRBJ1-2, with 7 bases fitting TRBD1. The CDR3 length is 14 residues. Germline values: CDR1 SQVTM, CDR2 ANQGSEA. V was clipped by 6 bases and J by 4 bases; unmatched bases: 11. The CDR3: CSVMVGTDIYGYTF. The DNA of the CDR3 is TGCAGCGTAATGGTCGGGACAGACATCTATGGCTACACCTTC.

The CDR3 protein is CAIRAPDSGNTIYF. CDR3 in DNA: TGTGCCATCAGAGCTCCGGACTCTGGAAACACCATATATTTT. J is TRBJ1-3 and V is TRBV10-3; D unresolved. V was shortened by 6 bases and J by 0 bases, with 9 bases between the two germline ends. The CDR3 totals 14 residues. CDR1 and CDR2 (germline): ENHRY, SYGVKD.

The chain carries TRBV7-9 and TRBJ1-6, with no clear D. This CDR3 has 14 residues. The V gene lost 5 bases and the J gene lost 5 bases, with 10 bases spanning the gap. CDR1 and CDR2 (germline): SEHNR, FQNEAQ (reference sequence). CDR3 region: CASSLTGDNSPLHF. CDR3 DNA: TGTGCCAGCAGCCTGACCGGGGATAATTCACCCCTCCACTTT. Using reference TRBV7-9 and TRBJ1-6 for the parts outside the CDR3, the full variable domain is DTGVSQNPRHKITKRGQNVTFRCDPISEHNRLYWYRQTLGQGPEFLTYFQNEAQLEKSRLLSDRFSAERPKGSFSTLEIQRTEQGDSAMYLCASSLTGDNSPLHFGNGTRLTVT.

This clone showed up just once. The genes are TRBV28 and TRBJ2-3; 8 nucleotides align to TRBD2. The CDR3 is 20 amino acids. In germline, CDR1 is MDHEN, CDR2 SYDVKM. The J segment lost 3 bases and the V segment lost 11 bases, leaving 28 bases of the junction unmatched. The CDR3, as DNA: TGTGCCTCCGACGGGGACTTACTCTCTCTCGGGAGGGCCGGGACAGATACGCAGTATTTT. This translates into CASDGDLLSLGRAGTDTQYF.

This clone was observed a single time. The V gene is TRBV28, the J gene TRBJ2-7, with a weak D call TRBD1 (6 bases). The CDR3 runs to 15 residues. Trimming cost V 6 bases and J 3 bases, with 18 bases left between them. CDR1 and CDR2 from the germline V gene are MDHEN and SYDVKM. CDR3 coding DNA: TGTGCCAGCAGGACAGGCTCGGGACAACTCTACGAGCAGTACTTC. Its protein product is CASRTGSGQLYEQYF.

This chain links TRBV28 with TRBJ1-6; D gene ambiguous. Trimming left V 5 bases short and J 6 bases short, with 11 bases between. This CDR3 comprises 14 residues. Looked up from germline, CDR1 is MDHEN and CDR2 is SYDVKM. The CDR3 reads CASSRQPSNSPLHF. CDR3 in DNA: TGTGCCAGCAGTCGACAACCAAGTAATTCACCCCTCCACTTT.

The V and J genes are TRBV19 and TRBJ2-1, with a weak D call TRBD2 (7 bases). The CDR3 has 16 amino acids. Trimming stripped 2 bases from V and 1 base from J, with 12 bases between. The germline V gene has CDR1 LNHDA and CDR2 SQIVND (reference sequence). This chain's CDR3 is CASSIRGAASYNEQFF. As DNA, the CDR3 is TGTGCCAGTAGTATACGGGGGGCTGCGTCCTACAATGAGCAGTTCTTC.

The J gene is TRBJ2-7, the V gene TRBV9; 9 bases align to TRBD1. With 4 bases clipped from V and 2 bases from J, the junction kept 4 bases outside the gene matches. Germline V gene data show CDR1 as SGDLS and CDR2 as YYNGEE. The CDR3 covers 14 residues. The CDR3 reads CASSRQGVAYEQYF. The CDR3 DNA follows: TGTGCCAGCAGCCGACAGGGGGTAGCCTACGAGCAGTACTTC.

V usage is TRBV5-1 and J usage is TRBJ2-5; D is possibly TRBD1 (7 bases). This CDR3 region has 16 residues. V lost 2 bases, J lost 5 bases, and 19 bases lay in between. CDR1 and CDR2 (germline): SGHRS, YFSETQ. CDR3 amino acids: CASSFSGTAGGETQYF. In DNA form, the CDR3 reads TGCGCCAGCAGCTTTTCCGGGACAGCAGGAGGGGAGACCCAGTACTTC.

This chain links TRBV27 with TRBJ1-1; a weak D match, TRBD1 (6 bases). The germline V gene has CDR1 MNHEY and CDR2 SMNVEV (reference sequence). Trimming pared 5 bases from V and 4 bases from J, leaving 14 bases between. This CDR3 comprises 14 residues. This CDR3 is CASSVWGGLTEAFF. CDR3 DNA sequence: TGTGCCAGCAGTGTATGGGGGGGGCTCACTGAAGCTTTCTTT.

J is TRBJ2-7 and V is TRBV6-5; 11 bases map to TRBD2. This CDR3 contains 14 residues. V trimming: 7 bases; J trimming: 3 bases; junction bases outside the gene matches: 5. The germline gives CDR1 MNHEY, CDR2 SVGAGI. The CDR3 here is CASTLGTSGYEQYF. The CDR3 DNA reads TGTGCCAGCACTCTCGGGACTAGCGGCTACGAGCAGTACTTC.

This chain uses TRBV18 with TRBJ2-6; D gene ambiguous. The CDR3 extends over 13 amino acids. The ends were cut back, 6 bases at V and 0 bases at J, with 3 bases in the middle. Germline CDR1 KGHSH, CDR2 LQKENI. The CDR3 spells CASSPSGANVLTF. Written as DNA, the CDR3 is TGTGCCAGCTCCCCCTCTGGGGCCAACGTCCTGACTTTC.

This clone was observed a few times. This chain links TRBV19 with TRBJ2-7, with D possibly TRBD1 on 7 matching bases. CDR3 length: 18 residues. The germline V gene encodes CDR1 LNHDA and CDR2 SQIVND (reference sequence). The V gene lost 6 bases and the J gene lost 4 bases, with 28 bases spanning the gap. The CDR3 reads CASSTSGGQHLQDYEQYF. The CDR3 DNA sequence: TGTGCCAGTAGCACGTCCGGGGGACAGCACCTTCAGGATTACGAGCAGTACTTC.

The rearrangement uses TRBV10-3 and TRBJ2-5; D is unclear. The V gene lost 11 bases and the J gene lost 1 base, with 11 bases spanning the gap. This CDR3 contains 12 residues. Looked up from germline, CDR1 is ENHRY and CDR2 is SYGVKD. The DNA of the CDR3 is TGTGCCGCTGGCCAGTCCCAAGAGACCCAGTACTTC. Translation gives CAAGQSQETQYF.

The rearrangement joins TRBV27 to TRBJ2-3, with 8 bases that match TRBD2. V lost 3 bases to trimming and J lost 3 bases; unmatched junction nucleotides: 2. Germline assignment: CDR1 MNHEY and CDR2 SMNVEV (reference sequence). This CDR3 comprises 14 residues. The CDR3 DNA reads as TGTGCCAGCAGTTTTAGCGGGGTAACAGATACGCAGTATTTT. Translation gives CASSFSGVTDTQYF.

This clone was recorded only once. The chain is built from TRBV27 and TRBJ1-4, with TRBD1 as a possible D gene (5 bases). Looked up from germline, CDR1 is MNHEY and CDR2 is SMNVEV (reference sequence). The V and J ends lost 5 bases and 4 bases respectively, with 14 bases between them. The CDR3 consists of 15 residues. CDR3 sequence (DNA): TGTGCCAGCAGTCTCTTACGGGACGGTAATGAAAAACTGTTTTTT. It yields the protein CASSLLRDGNEKLFF.

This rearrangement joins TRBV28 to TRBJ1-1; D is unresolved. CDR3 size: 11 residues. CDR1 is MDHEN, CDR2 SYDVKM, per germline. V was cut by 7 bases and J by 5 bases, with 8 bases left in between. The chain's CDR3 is CASTSWTEAFF. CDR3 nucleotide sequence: TGTGCCAGCACCAGTTGGACTGAAGCTTTCTTT.

The DNA for the CDR3 is TGCGCCAGCAGCCCCCAGGCGGGACTAGCGATGGATACGCAGTATTTT. It specifies CASSPQAGLAMDTQYF. The V call is TRBV5-1, the J call TRBJ2-3, with TRBD2 matching over 10 bases. The germline CDR1 and CDR2 sequences are SGHRS and YFSETQ. This CDR3 has 16 residues. Trimming at V came to 4 bases and at J to 6 bases, leaving 11 bases not matched to a gene.

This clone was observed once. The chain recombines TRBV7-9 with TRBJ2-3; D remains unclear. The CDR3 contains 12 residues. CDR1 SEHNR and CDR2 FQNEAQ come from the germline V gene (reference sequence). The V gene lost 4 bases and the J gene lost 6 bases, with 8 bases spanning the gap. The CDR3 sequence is CASSYPQDTQYF. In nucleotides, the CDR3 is TGTGCCAGCAGCTACCCCCAGGATACGCAGTATTTT.

Here the CDR3 DNA reads TGTGCCAGCAGTGACCATGCCAATCAGCCCCAGCATTTT. Residues: CASSDHANQPQHF. The V call is TRBV2, the J call TRBJ1-5, with D hard to call. Germline values: CDR1 SNHLY, CDR2 FYNNEI. With 3 bases removed from V and 3 bases from J, the gap between germline ends came to 6 bases. There are 13 residues in the CDR3.

The CDR3 DNA is TGTGCCAGCAGTGAAGATATCGCACCCGCCGGGTCGAGGTCCTACGAGCAGTACTTC. This encodes CASSEDIAPAGSRSYEQYF. The chain uses TRBV2 and TRBJ2-7; no clear D. V lost 1 base and J 1 base, leaving 23 bases between the germline ends. The germline CDR1 and CDR2 sequences are SNHLY and FYNNEI. The CDR3 extends over 19 amino acids.

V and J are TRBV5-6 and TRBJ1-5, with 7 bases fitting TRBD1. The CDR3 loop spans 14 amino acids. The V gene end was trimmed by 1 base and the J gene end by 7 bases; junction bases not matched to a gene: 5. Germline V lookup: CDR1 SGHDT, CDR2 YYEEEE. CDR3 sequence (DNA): TGTGCCAGCAGCTTGAATCAGGGGGGACAGCCCCAGCATTTT. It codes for CASSLNQGGQPQHF.

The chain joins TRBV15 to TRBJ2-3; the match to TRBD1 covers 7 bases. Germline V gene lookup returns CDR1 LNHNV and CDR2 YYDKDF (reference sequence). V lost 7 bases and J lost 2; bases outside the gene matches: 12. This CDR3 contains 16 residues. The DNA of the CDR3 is TGTGCCACCACGAAAAACCCAGGGGGTTCCACAGATACGCAGTATTTT. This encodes CATTKNPGGSTDTQYF.